This T cell receptor beta chain was sequenced in a study of shared clonotypes between healthy human individuals. Points from the study as a whole: Clonotypes which were not shared had lower generation probabilities than clonotypes that all four donors shared. In a few donors, roughly 5.2% of naive CD4 clonotypes appeared in common. As a rule, naive subsets had a larger estimated richness than memory subsets.

Naive CD8 cells comprised CD45RO-negative, CCR7-positively selected cells, excluding terminally differentiated effector memory CD45RA+ cells. The CDR3 is 17 amino acids. V lost 0 bases to trimming and J lost 10 bases; unmatched junction nucleotides: 10. CDR1 SGDLS and CDR2 YYNGEE come from the germline V gene. Libraries were prepared by immunoSEQ multiplex PCR; TCRdb keeps only in-frame clonotypes and omits some of them. The sample lists about 2 million clones, 85% to 95% occurring once. Concerning this clone itself: What it recognizes is unknown.

The sample taken for sequencing was naive CD8+ T cells sorted from blood. This clonotype was sampled from a man in his late teens or twenties in good health. The gene calls are TRBV9 and TRBJ2-2, with 12 nucleotides matching TRBD2. CDR3 bases: TGTGCCAGCAGCGTAGCGGAATGGTCTAGCGGGGGGGCGGAGCTGTTTTTT. Translated, it gives CASSVAEWSSGGAELFF.